This is a list of T cell receptor beta chains from one sample in a study of shared clonotypes between healthy human individuals. The protocol was immunoSEQ multiplex PCR, while the TCRdb copy is restricted to in-frame clones and leaves out a portion. Of millions of clones detected, 90% to 95% appear once; the ten largest clones hold under 2%. Material for sequencing was naive CD8+ T cells from PBMCs. These TCRs come from a man between 18 and 35 years old in good health. Some clones in this sample may be carry-over from other donors' samples. Each CDR3 is given with its conserved first and last residue. The D gene is left open where the match is weak. Clone size is given for some rows only: seen once, a few or many times, or a class if the clone is expanded.

>-|TRBV7-2|TRBJ2-4|TRBD1
TGTGCCAGCAGCACCCGGACAGGGTTTTCCATTCAGTACTTC
CASSTRTGFSIQYF
>-|TRBV5-6|TRBJ2-3|TRBD1
TGTGCCAGCAATCAGGGGACAGGCACAGATACGCAGTATTTT
CASNQGTGTDTQYF
>-|TRBV7-9|TRBJ2-1|-
TGTGCCAGCAGCTTATCCGGGACTGAGCAGTTCTTC
CASSLSGTEQFF
>-|TRBV28|TRBJ2-2|-
TGTGCCAGCAGTTTATGGGCGGGACGGCTTACCGGGGAGCTGTTTTTT
CASSLWAGRLTGELFF
>-|TRBV29-1|TRBJ2-2|TRBD2
TGCAGCGGACTAGCGGGGAACACCGGGGAGCTGTTTTTT
CSGLAGNTGELFF
>-|TRBV5-1|TRBJ1-2|TRBD1
TGCGCCAGCAGCAGCCCGACAGGGAAATTCGATGGCTACACCTTC
CASSSPTGKFDGYTF
>-|TRBV5-1|TRBJ1-1|-
TGCGCCAGCAGCCCAGCAGTGGGGTCGCGACGGGACACTGAAGCTTTCTTT
CASSPAVGSRRDTEAFF
>-|TRBV9|TRBJ2-1|TRBD2
TGTGCCAGCAGCGCAGCGGGAGGGCCCTACAATGAGCAGTTCTTC
CASSAAGGPYNEQFF
>-|TRBV7-9|TRBJ2-7|-
TGTGCCCTCGACGAGCAGTACTTC
CALDEQYF
>-|TRBV7-3|TRBJ1-1|-
TGTGCCAGCAGCTTAAGCAGCCGAGGAGGCACTGAAGCTTTCTTT
CASSLSSRGGTEAFF
>-|TRBV27|TRBJ2-5|TRBD2
TGTGCCAGCAGCAACGATGGGACTAGCGGACAAGAGACCCAGTACTTC
CASSNDGTSGQETQYF
>once|TRBV5-4|TRBJ2-3|TRBD2
TGTGCCAGCAGCTTCGCGGGGGACGCCCGCACAGATACGCAGTATTTT
CASSFAGDARTDTQYF
>-|TRBV27|TRBJ1-1|-
TGTGCCAGCACCTCCAACACTGAAGCTTTCTTT
CASTSNTEAFF
>-|TRBV19|TRBJ2-2|-
TGTGCCAGTAGTATTGGCGTGAACACCGGGGAGCTGTTTTTT
CASSIGVNTGELFF
>-|TRBV2|TRBJ2-1|TRBD1
TGTGCCAGCCTTGAACAGGGGCGAGTCTCCTACAATGAGCAGTTCTTC
CASLEQGRVSYNEQFF
>-|TRBV9|TRBJ1-5|-
TGTGCCAGCAGCGTAGGAGTAGGGGAGCCCCAGCATTTT
CASSVGVGEPQHF
>-|TRBV11-2|TRBJ2-3|TRBD1
TGTGCCAGCAGCTTCAGGGGGAGTGGCACAGATACGCAGTATTTT
CASSFRGSGTDTQYF